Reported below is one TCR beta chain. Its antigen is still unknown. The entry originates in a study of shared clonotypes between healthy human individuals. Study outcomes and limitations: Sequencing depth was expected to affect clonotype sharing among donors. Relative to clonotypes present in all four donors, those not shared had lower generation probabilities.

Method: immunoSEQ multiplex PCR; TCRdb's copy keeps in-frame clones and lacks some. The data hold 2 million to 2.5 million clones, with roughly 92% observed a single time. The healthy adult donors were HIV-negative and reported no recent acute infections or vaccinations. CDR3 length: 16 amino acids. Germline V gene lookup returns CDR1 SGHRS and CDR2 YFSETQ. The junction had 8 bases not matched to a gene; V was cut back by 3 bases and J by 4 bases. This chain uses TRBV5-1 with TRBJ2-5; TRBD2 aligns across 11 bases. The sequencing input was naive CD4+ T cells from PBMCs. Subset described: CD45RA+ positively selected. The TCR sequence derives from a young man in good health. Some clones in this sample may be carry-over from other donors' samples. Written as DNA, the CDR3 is TGCGCCAGCAGCTCTACTAGCGGGAGTTGGACAGAGACCCAGTACTTC. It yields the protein CASSSTSGSWTETQYF.